This TCR beta chain derives from a study of blood T cell repertoires in COVID-19. The cohort comprised adults aged roughly 18 to 95 years residing in 20 to 25 US areas. Membership in each cohort depended on participant-reported clinical history. Using immunoSEQ multiplex PCR, the repertoire was profiled, and TCRdb retains in-frame clones only, with some absent. The data show 250,000 to 300,000 clones, about 90% seen once. There are 15 residues in the CDR3. Germline-derived CDR1 and CDR2 are LNHDA and SQIVND (reference sequence). The J segment lost 3 bases and the V segment lost 5 bases, leaving 7 bases of the junction unmatched.

The chain links TRBV19 to TRBJ1-1, with 9 bases fitting TRBD1. The specimen was PBMCs or T cells enriched from blood (not recorded which). The TCR sequence derives from a woman aged 45-59 years who had been exposed to COVID-19. CDR3 sequence (DNA): TGTGCCAGTAGTGTAACGACAGGGGGGTACACTGAAGCTTTCTTT. This codes for CASSVTTGGYTEAFF.